The rows below give T cell receptor beta chains drawn from one sample of a study of identical twins. One entry per CDR3 protein results from TCRdb running MiXCR on the 5' RACE reads. The sample has some 440,000 distinct CDR3 sequences, about 24% seen once. The same sample was also used in a study of T cells expressing NK-cell markers.

The material sequenced was CD4+ T cells sorted from blood. These receptor sequences come from a woman aged 18 to 35 in good health. The CDR3 runs from the conserved cysteine through the conserved F or W. The D gene is left open where the match is weak. Clone size is not always given. Where it is, it says once, few, many or a class for expanded clones.

cdr3_length: 11
v_call: TRBV6-2/TRBV6-3
j_call: TRBJ1-5
d_call: NA
clone_size: few
cdr3_nt: TGTGCCAGCAGTTACGGGGGGCCCCAGCATTTT
cdr3_aa: CASSYGGPQHF

cdr3_length: 14
v_call: TRBV20-1
j_call: TRBJ2-2
d_call: NA
clone_size: few
cdr3_nt: TGCAGTGCTAGAGATCCCCGGGGGACCGGGGAGCTGTTTTTT
cdr3_aa: CSARDPRGTGELFF

cdr3_length: 14
v_call: TRBV10-3
j_call: TRBJ2-5
d_call: NA
clone_size: few
cdr3_nt: TGTGCCATCAGTGAGAGGGCAGGGACAGAGACCCAGTACTTC
cdr3_aa: CAISERAGTETQYF

cdr3_length: 13
v_call: TRBV3-1
j_call: TRBJ2-7
d_call: TRBD2
clone_size: NA
cdr3_nt: TGTGCCAGCAGCACTAGCGGGCCCTACGAGCAGTACTTC
cdr3_aa: CASSTSGPYEQYF

cdr3_length: 16
v_call: TRBV7-9
j_call: TRBJ2-3
d_call: TRBD2
clone_size: NA
cdr3_nt: TGTGCCAGCAGCCAACCCACAACTAGCGGTACAGATACGCAGTATTTT
cdr3_aa: CASSQPTTSGTDTQYF

cdr3_length: 20
v_call: TRBV12-3/TRBV12-4
j_call: TRBJ2-7
d_call: NA
clone_size: few
cdr3_nt: TGTGCCAGCAGTTTAGGCCTCGCTGCTGAGTGGCGGGTCCGCTCCTACGAGCAGTACTTC
cdr3_aa: CASSLGLAAEWRVRSYEQYF

cdr3_length: 14
v_call: TRBV20-1
j_call: TRBJ1-1
d_call: TRBD1
clone_size: NA
cdr3_nt: TGCAGTGCTAGAGATGGTTCGGGACAGCAAAAAGCTTTCTTT
cdr3_aa: CSARDGSGQQKAFF

cdr3_length: 15
v_call: TRBV15
j_call: TRBJ1-3
d_call: NA
clone_size: NA
cdr3_nt: TGTGCCACCAGCAGAGATACCCACTCTGGAAACACCATATATTTT
cdr3_aa: CATSRDTHSGNTIYF

cdr3_length: 15
v_call: TRBV16
j_call: TRBJ1-2
d_call: NA
clone_size: NA
cdr3_nt: TGTGCCAGCAGCCAATTAGCCCCAGGGGACTATGGCTACACCTTC
cdr3_aa: CASSQLAPGDYGYTF

cdr3_length: 15
v_call: TRBV5-4
j_call: TRBJ1-2
d_call: NA
clone_size: few
cdr3_nt: TGTGCCAGCAGCTTGGAGCCGACGATTAACTATGGCTACACCTTC
cdr3_aa: CASSLEPTINYGYTF

cdr3_length: 14
v_call: TRBV12-5
j_call: TRBJ1-2
d_call: NA
clone_size: few
cdr3_nt: TGTGCTAGTGGTTTGTCGTTCAGGTTGTTCGACTACACCTTC
cdr3_aa: CASGLSFRLFDYTF

cdr3_length: 16
v_call: TRBV7-8
j_call: TRBJ2-1
d_call: NA
clone_size: few
cdr3_nt: TGTGCCAGCAGCTTAAACTGGATAGCAGAGTACAATGAGCAGTTCTTC
cdr3_aa: CASSLNWIAEYNEQFF

cdr3_length: 13
v_call: TRBV10-2
j_call: TRBJ1-2
d_call: TRBD1
clone_size: NA
cdr3_nt: TGCGCCAGCAGTGAGGGGACAGCCTATGGCTACACCTTC
cdr3_aa: CASSEGTAYGYTF

cdr3_length: 16
v_call: TRBV5-1
j_call: TRBJ2-5
d_call: NA
clone_size: NA
cdr3_nt: TGCGCCAGCAGCGGCGGTGGGCAGGCCTTACAAGAGACCCAGTACTTC
cdr3_aa: CASSGGGQALQETQYF

cdr3_length: 15
v_call: TRBV27
j_call: TRBJ2-5
d_call: TRBD2
clone_size: few
cdr3_nt: TGTGCCAGCAGTTTACGGCGGGGGTTCCAAGAGACCCAGTACTTC
cdr3_aa: CASSLRRGFQETQYF

cdr3_length: 14
v_call: TRBV11-2
j_call: TRBJ2-3
d_call: NA
clone_size: few
cdr3_nt: TGTGCCAGCAGCTTCGGGACTTCCCCAGATACGCAGTATTTT
cdr3_aa: CASSFGTSPDTQYF

cdr3_length: 13
v_call: TRBV6-4
j_call: TRBJ2-2
d_call: NA
clone_size: NA
cdr3_nt: TGTGCCAGCAGTGCTGAATTGACCGGGGAGCTGTTTTTT
cdr3_aa: CASSAELTGELFF

cdr3_length: 18
v_call: TRBV11-1
j_call: TRBJ2-7
d_call: TRBD2
clone_size: NA
cdr3_nt: TGTGCCAGCAGCTCGGATTTCGGACTAGCGGGAGAATCCCACGAGCAGTACTTC
cdr3_aa: CASSSDFGLAGESHEQYF

cdr3_length: 21
v_call: TRBV25-1
j_call: TRBJ2-6
d_call: TRBD1
clone_size: NA
cdr3_nt: TGTGCCAGCAAAAGTGAACCGGGGACAGGGGGTCTTTCGTCTGGGGCCAACGTCCTGACTTTC
cdr3_aa: CASKSEPGTGGLSSGANVLTF

cdr3_length: 14
v_call: TRBV5-1
j_call: TRBJ2-2
d_call: NA
clone_size: NA
cdr3_nt: TGCGCCAGCAAGACAAGAGACTACACCGGGGAGCTGTTTTTT
cdr3_aa: CASKTRDYTGELFF

cdr3_length: 13
v_call: TRBV12-5
j_call: TRBJ2-3
d_call: NA
clone_size: NA
cdr3_nt: TGCTCTACCCACCCGGCGGGTTCCGATACGCAGTATTTT
cdr3_aa: CSTHPAGSDTQYF

cdr3_length: 16
v_call: TRBV4-3
j_call: TRBJ2-3
d_call: NA
clone_size: few
cdr3_nt: TGCGCCAGCAGCTCCAGCTCACAGGGGGAGGGAGATACGCAGTATTTT
cdr3_aa: CASSSSSQGEGDTQYF

cdr3_length: 15
v_call: TRBV6-5
j_call: TRBJ2-3
d_call: NA
clone_size: NA
cdr3_nt: TGTGCCAGCAGTTACGTGGGGGGGCGTAAAGATACGCAGTATTTT
cdr3_aa: CASSYVGGRKDTQYF

cdr3_length: 13
v_call: TRBV12-3/TRBV12-4
j_call: TRBJ1-2
d_call: NA
clone_size: many
cdr3_nt: TGTGCCAGCAGTCCAACAGAGTCCTATGGCTACACCTTC
cdr3_aa: CASSPTESYGYTF

cdr3_length: 15
v_call: TRBV7-2
j_call: TRBJ2-2
d_call: NA
clone_size: NA
cdr3_nt: TGTGCCAGCAGCGGCGGGCTTCGGGGCACCGGGGAGCTGTTTTTT
cdr3_aa: CASSGGLRGTGELFF

cdr3_length: 14
v_call: TRBV20-1
j_call: TRBJ2-1
d_call: TRBD2
clone_size: NA
cdr3_nt: TGCAGTGCTACCCTAGCGGGATCGGTAGGAGAGCAGTTCTTC
cdr3_aa: CSATLAGSVGEQFF